A selection of T cell receptor beta chains follows, all from one sample in a study of T cell responses to AZD1222 COVID-19 vaccine. The repertoire was sequenced with immunoSEQ multiplex PCR; TCRdb's copy has only in-frame clones and lacks some. The sample has 200,000 or so clones; 93% are singletons. Sequences were derived from peripheral blood, sampled 28 days after the second AZD1222 dose. The origin of the receptors is an adult who received the AZD1222 COVID-19 vaccine. The CDR3 runs from the conserved cysteine through the conserved F or W. A D gene is named only where the DNA matches it firmly. The listing skips clone size in some rows; elsewhere it reads once, few, many or a size class.

>NA|TRBV9|TRBJ1-6|TRBD1
CASSATGGAVNSPLHF
TGTGCCAGCAGCGCGACAGGGGGCGCGGTGAATTCACCCCTCCACTTT
>few|TRBV12-3/TRBV12-4|TRBJ1-2|NA
CASSSRGGDYTF
TGTGCCAGCAGTTCCCGCGGAGGGGACTACACCTTC
>NA|TRBV15|TRBJ1-6|TRBD1
CATSRAGTGNSPLHF
TGTGCCACCAGCAGAGCCGGGACAGGGAATTCACCCCTCCACTTT
>NA|TRBV25-1|TRBJ1-2|NA
CASSESNGPSRYGYTF
TGTGCCAGCAGTGAATCGAACGGACCCTCCCGCTATGGCTACACCTTC
>NA|TRBV3-1/TRBV3-2|TRBJ1-1|NA
CASSQAGNTEAFF
TGTGCCAGCAGCCAAGCAGGGAACACTGAAGCTTTCTTT
>NA|TRBV7-2|TRBJ1-1|NA
CASSLDLVNTEAFF
TGTGCCAGCAGCTTAGATCTGGTGAACACTGAAGCTTTCTTT
>NA|TRBV12-1|TRBJ2-7|NA
CASSYRPGQGHEQYF
TGTGCCAGCAGCTACCGCCCGGGACAGGGTCACGAGCAGTACTTC
>NA|TRBV9|TRBJ1-4|NA
CASSAGVTREKLFF
TGTGCCAGCAGCGCAGGGGTTACTAGGGAAAAACTGTTTTTT
>NA|TRBV28|TRBJ2-7|TRBD2
CASSRGEAREQYF
TGTGCCAGCAGCCGGGGGGAGGCCAGAGAGCAGTACTTC
>NA|TRBV3-1/TRBV3-2|TRBJ1-1|NA
CASSPTLATEAFF
TGTGCCAGCAGTCCTACACTGGCTACTGAAGCTTTCTTT
>NA|TRBV24-1|TRBJ2-1|NA
CATSASSGDSNYNEQFF
TGTGCCACCAGTGCGTCCTCTGGAGACTCCAACTACAATGAGCAGTTCTTC
>once|TRBV29-1|TRBJ1-1|NA
CSVVRGRMNTEAFF
TGCAGCGTTGTTAGGGGACGTATGAACACTGAAGCTTTCTTT